Described below is a single T cell receptor (beta chain) sequence and its context. The antigen it recognizes is unknown. The sample comes from a study of T cells expressing NK-cell markers (dated by TCRdb to about 2020). Turning to the overall study: In sorted CD3+CD56+NKG2C+, CD3+CD56+NKG2C- and CD3+CD56-NKG2C+ T-cell subsets from several donors, TCR beta-chain repertoires were profiled. Among the eight sequenced donors, seven were HCMV-seropositive and one was HCMV-seronegative. The eight sequenced donors were randomly selected healthy volunteers, three men and five women. Illumina HiSeq 2000/2500, MiSeq or NextSeq was used to sequence libraries as 2 x 150 bp reads.

Results and caveats for the whole study, not just this receptor: It remained unclear whether the expanded NKG2C-expressing T cell clones were specific for HCMV antigens. In a handful of donors, the dominant CD3+CD56+NKG2C+ clonotypes were among the top 10 CD8+ clonotypes and accounted for roughly 1.0-8% of CD8+ T cells. Those dominant clonotypes were again the most abundant among CD3+CD56-NKG2C+ cells in a handful of donors, at roughly 25-65%.

The reads were generated on an Illumina HiSeq 2000. 5'RACE template switching, by which a universal primer site and unique molecular identifiers were added, was used to make TCR beta cDNA libraries. cDNA synthesis was primed from the TCR beta constant segment and was followed by two successive PCR amplification steps. The paper's data handling went like this. MIGEC was used to demultiplex reads and group reads by UMI, and MiTCR was used to assemble and quantify clonotypes. To exclude erroneous sequences, only TCR cDNA sequences supported by at least two reads were retained. The tcR package was used for downstream repertoire analysis, with clonotypes matched between fractions based on CDR3 nucleotide sequence plus V segment. VDJmatch was used to annotate antigen specificity against VDJdb, with one amino acid substitution in CDR3 allowed. TCRdb reprocessed the reads, and each CDR3 protein sequence is entered once, without DNA. TCRdb's processing, not the authors' own work, is the source of the V and J calls. The sample table holds a few hundred thousand distinct CDR3 sequences. 3% to 4.5% of the sample goes to the ten largest clones.

HCMV-specific IgG was detected in serum with a commercial ELISA kit to determine HCMV serostatus. Ficoll density gradient centrifugation was used to isolate peripheral blood mononuclear cells from blood. The CDR3 numbers 13 residues from cysteine through phenylalanine. No DNA sequence was recorded. The germline V gene yields KGHSH for CDR1 and LQKENI for CDR2. Input material: blood T cells: a sorted CD56 or NKG2C T cell subset, CD4+ or CD8+ T cells, or bulk PBMC T cells (not recorded which). The chain uses TRBV18 and TRBJ1-4. The receptor comes from a man aged 18 to 30 in good health. Donor details come from another sample of the same person, matched by shared clones. CDR3 reads: CASSLNLNEKLFF.